The 31 T cell receptor beta chains given below trace back to one sample, sequenced in a study of T-cell reconstitution after alpha-beta-depleted transplantation in children. Using unique molecular identifiers, the investigators prepared the TCRbeta library. Each CDR3 protein is one row after TCRdb ran MiXCR on the PCR reads. The sample contains around 120,000 distinct CDR3 sequences, more than 20% of which appear only once. The sample here was PBMCs, mostly from graft donor cells, taken 180 days after TCRalphabeta/CD19-depleted stem cell transplant. The receptor source for this set is a male patient between 2 and 10 years old who had a stem cell transplant for chronic granulomatous disease, so the T cells may come from the graft donor.

This clonotype was seen many times. The chain recombines TRBV20-1 with TRBJ2-5; 8 positions agree with TRBD1. Trimming cost V 1 base and J 7 bases; bases outside gene matches: 14. The CDR3 is 16 residues long. Germline-derived CDR1 and CDR2 are DFQATT and SNEGSKA (reference sequence). CDR3 in amino acids: CSARAPVRQGSGTQYF. The CDR3 DNA follows: TGCAGTGCTAGAGCGCCCGTGAGACAGGGGTCAGGGACCCAGTACTTC.

There are a few counts of this clonotype. The chain employs TRBV7-3 and TRBJ2-5; TRBD2 matches 9 bases. Looked up from germline, CDR1 is SGHTA and CDR2 is FQGTGA. The CDR3 consists of 16 residues. The trim removed 1 base at V and 2 bases at J, leaving 5 bases unmatched. DNA of the CDR3: TGTGCCAGCAGCTTAAGTTCGCGGGGGGGACAAGAGACCCAGTACTTC. Residues: CASSLSSRGGQETQYF.

The CDR3 spells CASSLGAAPRETQYF. The DNA of the CDR3 is TGTGCCAGCAGCTTAGGGGCGGCGCCCCGGGAGACCCAGTACTTC. This chain connects TRBV11-2 to TRBJ2-5; D gene uncertain. Germline assignment: CDR1 SGHAT and CDR2 FQNNGV. This CDR3 is built from 15 residues. V lost 1 base and J 5 bases, leaving 14 bases between the germline ends.

This clonotype was counted a few times. The rearrangement links TRBV12-3 or TRBV12-4 to TRBJ1-1, with D perhaps matching TRBD1 (6 bases). Deletions cut 7 bases from V and 8 bases from J, with 17 bases between. The CDR3 extends over 13 amino acids. The CDR3 spells CASNVQGGPEAFF. The DNA of the CDR3 is TGTGCCAGCAACGTACAGGGCGGGCCCGAAGCTTTCTTT.

This clonotype was detected a few times. The rearrangement uses TRBV7-8 and TRBJ1-5; D is possibly TRBD1 (5 bases). The CDR3 length is 19 residues. The ends were cut back, 0 bases at V and 5 bases at J, with 23 bases in the middle. Germline CDR1 is SGHVS and CDR2 is FQNEAQ. The CDR3 nucleotides are TGTGCCAGCAGCTTAGCGATCACTGGGGCCGAATTTGGCCATCAGCCCCAGCATTTT. It is translated as CASSLAITGAEFGHQPQHF. Complete variable domain (other parts from reference TRBV7-8 and TRBJ1-5): GAGVSQSPRYKVAKRGQDVALRCDPISGHVSLFWYQQALGQGPEFLTYFQNEAQLDKSGLPSDRFFAERPEGSVSTLKIQRTQQEDSAVYLCASSLAITGAEFGHQPQHFGDGTRLSIL.

Only a few counts were recorded for this clonotype. The chain has TRBV12-3 or TRBV12-4 and TRBJ1-6; possible D gene TRBD1, 5 bases. The CDR3 sequence is 14 residues long. The V gene lost 5 bases and the J gene lost 9 bases, with 14 bases spanning the gap. CDR3 bases: TGTGCCAGCAGTGAGCGGGGGTTGGTTTCACCCCTCCACTTT. It encodes CASSERGLVSPLHF.

This clonotype was seen at least ten times. The chain has TRBV5-6 and TRBJ2-5; weak D call: TRBD2 (5 bases). CDR1 and CDR2 (germline): SGHDT, YYEEEE. Trimming pared 4 bases from V and 4 bases from J, leaving 11 bases between. The CDR3 extends over 13 amino acids. The CDR3 is CASSGSRGETQYF. CDR3 nucleotide sequence: TGTGCCAGCAGCGGGTCCCGGGGAGAGACCCAGTACTTC.

CDR3 amino acids: CSARAGGRFLFNEQFF. The CDR3 DNA reads TGCAGTGCTAGAGCGGGGGGGCGTTTCTTATTCAATGAGCAGTTCTTC. The chain joins TRBV20-1 to TRBJ2-1; 8 bases agree with TRBD2. The germline V gene has CDR1 DFQATT and CDR2 SNEGSKA (reference sequence). Trimming at V came to 1 base and at J to 6 bases, leaving 11 bases not matched to a gene. This CDR3 is built from 16 residues.

The table lists this clonotype with many counts. V usage is TRBV20-1 and J usage is TRBJ2-1, with D possibly matching TRBD2 (5 bases). CDR3 length equals 11 residues. Germline assignment: CDR1 DFQATT and CDR2 SNEGSKA (reference sequence). Trimming cost V 0 bases and J 14 bases, with 11 bases left between them. The CDR3 nucleotides are TGCAGTGCTAGAGACGCGGGTGGCAAGTTCTTC. This translates into CSARDAGGKFF.

The chain is built from TRBV12-3 or TRBV12-4 and TRBJ2-6; D not resolved. Trimming took 2 bases from V and 1 from J, leaving 9 bases between them. CDR3 length: 16 residues. CDR3: CASSLLGWSGANVLTF. As DNA, the CDR3 is TGTGCCAGCAGTTTATTAGGCTGGTCTGGGGCCAACGTCCTGACTTTC.

This chain links TRBV12-3 or TRBV12-4 with TRBJ2-3, with 8 positions matching TRBD1. V dropped 3 bases and J dropped 4; count of bases not matched to a gene: 6. The CDR3 is 15 residues long. The CDR3 region is CASSLVGQASDTQYF. For the CDR3, the DNA is TGTGCCAGCAGTTTGGTGGGACAGGCCTCAGATACGCAGTATTTT.

The chain recombines TRBV12-3 or TRBV12-4 with TRBJ2-5, with D possibly matching TRBD2 (6 bases). The CDR3 is 15 residues long. Deletions cut 6 bases from V and 4 bases from J, with 18 bases between. The CDR3 DNA reads as TGTGCCAGCAGAGGCGGGGTCTGGCAGGGAGAGACCCAGTACTTC. This gives the protein CASRGGVWQGETQYF.

On this clonotype itself: This CDR3 fails to terminate in the conserved phenylalanine or tryptophan, so it likely reflects a read error. This sequence joins TRBV7-6 and TRBJ1-6; D remains ambiguous. The germline V gene has CDR1 SGHVS and CDR2 FNYEAQ. V gave up 5 bases and J gave up 8 bases, with 10 bases separating them. This CDR3 spans 13 amino acids. The CDR3 nucleotides are TGTGCCAGCAGCCTAGGCCCAGATTCACCCCTCCACATT. It yields the protein CASSLGPDSPLHI.

V gene TRBV6-5 combines with J gene TRBJ2-3; D is tentatively TRBD1 or TRBD2 (6 bases each). Trimming shortened V by 2 bases and J by 3 bases, and 15 bases separated the two germline ends. The CDR3 length is 16 residues. Germline CDR1 MNHEY, CDR2 SVGAGI. This CDR3 reads CASSYKRGEETDTQYF. The CDR3, as DNA: TGTGCCAGCAGTTACAAAAGGGGGGAAGAGACAGATACGCAGTATTTT.

Ten or more counts support this clonotype. This chain uses TRBV29-1 with TRBJ2-5; no definite D call. V was pared by 0 bases and J by 3 bases, with 8 bases between. Germline V CDR1 and CDR2: SQVTM, ANQGSEA. This CDR3 is built from 13 residues. The CDR3 spells CSVEDRPEETQYF. CDR3 sequence (DNA): TGCAGCGTTGAAGATCGGCCAGAAGAGACCCAGTACTTC.

The rearrangement links TRBV12-3 or TRBV12-4 to TRBJ1-2, with D hard to call. V dropped 5 bases and J dropped 8 bases, with 12 bases sitting between them. CDR3 size: 12 residues. This CDR3 reads CASSLGPGGYTF. CDR3 sequence (DNA): TGTGCCAGCAGTCTCGGGCCTGGAGGCTACACCTTC.

The chain combines TRBV15 with TRBJ1-5; TRBD1 is a possible D gene (6 bases). The CDR3 length is 13 residues. Trimming pared 3 bases from V and 5 bases from J, leaving 8 bases between. The germline gives CDR1 LNHNV, CDR2 YYDKDF (reference sequence). CDR3 nucleotides: TGTGCCACCAGCAGCAGGGGCCATCAGCCCCAGCATTTT. Its protein is CATSSRGHQPQHF. Full variable domain (missing parts from reference TRBV15 and TRBJ1-5): DAMVIQNPRYQVTQFGKPVTLSCSQTLNHNVMYWYQQKSSQAPKLLFHYYDKDFNNEADTPDNFQSRRPNTSFCFLDIRSPGLGDTAMYLCATSSRGHQPQHFGDGTRLSIL.

This clonotype was seen many times. The chain employs TRBV5-5 and TRBJ2-2, with 8 bases identical to TRBD1. V lost 0 bases to trimming and J lost 0 bases; unmatched junction nucleotides: 7. This CDR3 spans 18 amino acids. The germline V gene encodes CDR1 SGHKS and CDR2 YYEKEE (reference sequence). In nucleotides, the CDR3 is TGTGCCAGCAGCTTGGAGCGGGCAGGGGGCACGAACACCGGGGAGCTGTTTTTT. Protein: CASSLERAGGTNTGELFF.

This clonotype came up a few times. V and J are TRBV7-2 and TRBJ2-7; D remains ambiguous. Germline CDR1 is SGHTA and CDR2 is FQGNSA. Trimming left V 6 bases short and J 4 bases short, with 10 bases between. The CDR3 contains 12 residues. CDR3 protein: CASRLDGYEQYF. The CDR3 nucleotides are TGTGCCAGCAGACTGGACGGATACGAGCAGTACTTC.

This sequence joins TRBV20-1 and TRBJ1-3; 7 bases agree with TRBD1. The ends lost 2 bases at V and 4 bases at J; junction bases unmatched: 5. The CDR3 totals 14 residues. CDR1 and CDR2 from the germline V gene are DFQATT and SNEGSKA (reference sequence). This CDR3 is CSARLDRVGNTIYF. The CDR3 DNA reads as TGCAGTGCTAGACTAGACAGGGTCGGAAACACCATATATTTT.

This clonotype has a count of ten or more. The chain carries TRBV5-1 and TRBJ2-1, with 8 bases lining up with TRBD2. CDR1 and CDR2 (germline): SGHRS, YFSETQ. V shed 0 bases, J shed 0 bases, and the junction held 14 bases outside the gene matches. The CDR3 is made up of 20 amino acids. The DNA for the CDR3 is TGCGCCAGCAGCTTGGTAGCGGGGTCTAGCAGTATAAGCTCCTACAATGAGCAGTTCTTC. Translating it yields CASSLVAGSSSISSYNEQFF.

This clonotype was observed at least ten times. The chain joins TRBV20-1 to TRBJ2-5; weak D call: TRBD2 (5 bases). V lost 3 bases, J lost 4 bases, and 15 bases lay in between. The CDR3 loop spans 14 amino acids. CDR1 and CDR2 from the germline V gene are DFQATT and SNEGSKA (reference sequence). In nucleotides, the CDR3 is TGCAGTGCTAGGAGTGGCGGGTCGGTAGAGACCCAGTACTTC. It translates to CSARSGGSVETQYF.

This clonotype was seen a few times. The rearrangement links TRBV7-2 to TRBJ1-6; the D gene is possibly TRBD1 (5 bases). Germline V CDR1 and CDR2: SGHTA, FQGNSA. The V gene lost 5 bases and the J gene lost 7 bases, with 15 bases spanning the gap. This CDR3 spans 15 amino acids. The CDR3 DNA sequence: TGTGCCAGCAGCCGGTGGGCAGGGCGGAATTCACCCCTCCACTTT. This translates into CASSRWAGRNSPLHF.

For this clonotype: With a much larger clone just one base away, this may be a read error. The chain employs TRBV20-1 and TRBJ2-2; 7 bases align to TRBD2. Germline V gene lookup returns CDR1 DFQATT and CDR2 SNEGSKA (reference sequence). There are 17 residues in the CDR3. CDR3 region: CNARGEGLAANTGELFF. The CDR3 DNA sequence: TGCAATGCTAGAGGGGAGGGGCTAGCGGCGAACACCGGGGAGCTGTTTTTT.

The chain joins TRBV7-2 to TRBJ2-4, with D perhaps matching TRBD1 or TRBD2 (5 bases each). CDR1 SGHTA and CDR2 FQGNSA come from the germline V gene. CDR3 length: 13 residues. Trimming removed 5 bases at V and 7 bases at J, with 12 bases between. The CDR3 reads CASSLGPANIQYF. The DNA for the CDR3 is TGTGCCAGCAGCCTGGGACCAGCCAACATTCAGTACTTC.

V usage is TRBV4-2 and J usage is TRBJ2-2; D is uncertain. Trimming pared 0 bases from V and 7 bases from J, leaving 6 bases between. The CDR3 runs to 13 residues. Germline V CDR1 and CDR2: LGHNA, YNFKEQ. CDR3 sequence: CASSQDWFGELFF. The CDR3 DNA is TGTGCCAGCAGCCAAGATTGGTTCGGGGAGCTGTTTTTT.

The table lists this clonotype with a count of one. The rearrangement links TRBV29-1 to TRBJ1-2; D might be TRBD1 (6 bases). The germline V gene has CDR1 SQVTM and CDR2 ANQGSEA. The CDR3 contains 13 residues. Trimming cost V 1 base and J 8 bases, with 14 bases left between them. In DNA, the CDR3 is TGCAGCGTTGAAGGGGTGGGGGGCTACGGCTACACCTTC. The encoded protein is CSVEGVGGYGYTF.

This clonotype has more than one count but fewer than ten. This sequence joins TRBV20-1 and TRBJ1-3, with D unresolved. Deletions cut 0 bases from V and 0 bases from J, with 6 bases between. There are 14 residues in the CDR3. Germline V gene data show CDR1 as DFQATT and CDR2 as SNEGSKA (reference sequence). The CDR3: CSARDGSSGNTIYF. In nucleotides, the CDR3 is TGCAGTGCTAGAGACGGGTCCTCTGGAAACACCATATATTTT.

The V call is TRBV30, the J call TRBJ2-5, with D tentatively TRBD2 (6 bases). Trimming cost V 2 bases and J 5 bases, with 12 bases left between them. The germline CDR1 and CDR2 sequences are GTSNPN and SVGIG (reference sequence). The CDR3 consists of 13 residues. This CDR3 is CAWSCGAGETQYF. CDR3 nucleotide sequence: TGTGCCTGGAGTTGCGGGGCCGGTGAGACCCAGTACTTC.

This clonotype has a count of ten or more. The V call is TRBV5-5, the J call TRBJ2-7, with D tentatively TRBD1 (6 bases). Germline CDR1 is SGHKS and CDR2 is YYEKEE (reference sequence). The CDR3 contains 18 residues. Trimming stripped 3 bases from V and 0 bases from J, with 22 bases between. The CDR3 nucleotides are TGTGCCAGCAGCTATGGGCTACAGGGTCGATCGCTCTCCTACGAGCAGTACTTC. Amino acid sequence: CASSYGLQGRSLSYEQYF. Using reference TRBV5-5 and TRBJ2-7 for the parts outside the CDR3, the full variable domain is DAGVTQSPTHLIKTRGQQVTLRCSPISGHKSVSWYQQVLGQGPQFIFQYYEKEERGRGNFPDRFSARQFPNYSSELNVNALLLGDSALYLCASSYGLQGRSLSYEQYFGPGTRLTVT.

The gene calls are TRBV10-1 and TRBJ2-1; 14 positions agree with TRBD2. The V gene end was trimmed by 0 bases and the J gene end by 9 bases; junction bases not matched to a gene: 4. Germline CDR1 and CDR2: WNHNN and SYGVQD (reference sequence). The CDR3 covers 16 residues. Here the CDR3 reads CASSESTSGRGAEQFF. As DNA, the CDR3 is TGCGCCAGCAGTGAGTCGACTAGCGGGAGGGGTGCTGAGCAGTTCTTC.